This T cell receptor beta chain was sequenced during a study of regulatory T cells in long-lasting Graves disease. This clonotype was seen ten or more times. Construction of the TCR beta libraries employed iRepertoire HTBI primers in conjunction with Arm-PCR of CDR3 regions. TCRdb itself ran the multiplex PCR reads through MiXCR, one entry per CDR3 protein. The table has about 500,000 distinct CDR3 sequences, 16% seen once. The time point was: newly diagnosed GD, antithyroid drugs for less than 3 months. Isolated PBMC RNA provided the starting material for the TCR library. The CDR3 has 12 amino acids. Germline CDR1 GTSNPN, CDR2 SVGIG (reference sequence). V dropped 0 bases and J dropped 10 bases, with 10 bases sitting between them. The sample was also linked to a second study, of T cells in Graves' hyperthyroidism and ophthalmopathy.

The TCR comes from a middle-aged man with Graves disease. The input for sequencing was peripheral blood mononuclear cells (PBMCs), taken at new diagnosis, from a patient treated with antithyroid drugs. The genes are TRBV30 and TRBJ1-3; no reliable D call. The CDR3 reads CAWSVIGGTIYF. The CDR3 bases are TGTGCCTGGAGTGTAATCGGCGGGACCATATATTTT.